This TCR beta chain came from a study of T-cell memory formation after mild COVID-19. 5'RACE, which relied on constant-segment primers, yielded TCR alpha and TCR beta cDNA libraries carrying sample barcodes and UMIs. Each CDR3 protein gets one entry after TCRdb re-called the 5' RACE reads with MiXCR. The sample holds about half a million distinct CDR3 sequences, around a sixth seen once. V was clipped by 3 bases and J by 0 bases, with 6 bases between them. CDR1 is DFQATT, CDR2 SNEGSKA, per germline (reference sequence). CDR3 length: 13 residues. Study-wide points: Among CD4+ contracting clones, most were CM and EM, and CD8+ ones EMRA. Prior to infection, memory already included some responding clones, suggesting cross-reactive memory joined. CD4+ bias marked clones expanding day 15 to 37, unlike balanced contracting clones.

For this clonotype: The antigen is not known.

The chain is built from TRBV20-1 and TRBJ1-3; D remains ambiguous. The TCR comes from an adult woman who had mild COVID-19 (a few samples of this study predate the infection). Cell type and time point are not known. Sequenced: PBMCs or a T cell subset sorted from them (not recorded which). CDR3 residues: CSASESSGNTIYF. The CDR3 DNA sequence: TGCAGTGCTAGCGAAAGCTCTGGAAACACCATATATTTT.